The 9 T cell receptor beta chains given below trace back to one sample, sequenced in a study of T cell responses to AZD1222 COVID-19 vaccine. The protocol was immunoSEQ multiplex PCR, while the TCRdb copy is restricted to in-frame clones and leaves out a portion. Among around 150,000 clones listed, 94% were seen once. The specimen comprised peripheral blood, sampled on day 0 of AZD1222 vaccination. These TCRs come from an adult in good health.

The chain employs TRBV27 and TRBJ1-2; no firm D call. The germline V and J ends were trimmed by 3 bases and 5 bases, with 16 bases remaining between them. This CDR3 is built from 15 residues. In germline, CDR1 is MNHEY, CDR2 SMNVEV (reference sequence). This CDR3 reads CASSFTSMPAYGYTF. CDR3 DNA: TGTGCCAGCAGTTTTACCTCCATGCCCGCGTATGGCTACACCTTC.

The CDR3 region has the DNA TGTGCCAGAAGCTTGGTGGGGGCAGAGGAGACCCAGTACTTC. Its translation is CARSLVGAEETQYF. The rearrangement uses TRBV5-3 and TRBJ2-5; the D gene is possibly TRBD1 (6 bases). TRBV5-3 is flagged as an ORF with uncertain function. CDR3 length: 14 residues. V dropped 0 bases and J dropped 5 bases, with 11 bases sitting between them.

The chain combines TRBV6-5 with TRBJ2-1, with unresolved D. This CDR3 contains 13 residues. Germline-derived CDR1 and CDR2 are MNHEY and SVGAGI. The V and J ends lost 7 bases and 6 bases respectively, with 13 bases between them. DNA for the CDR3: TGTGCCAGCACCTCCAGCCTCCCCAATGAGCAGTTCTTC. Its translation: CASTSSLPNEQFF.

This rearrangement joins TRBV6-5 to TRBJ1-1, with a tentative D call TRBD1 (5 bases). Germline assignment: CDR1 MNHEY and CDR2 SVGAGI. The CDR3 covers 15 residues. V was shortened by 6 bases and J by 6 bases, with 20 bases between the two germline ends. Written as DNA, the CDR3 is TGTGCCAGCAGCAGACAGATCCCTAGTATGTCTGAAGCTTTCTTT. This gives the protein CASSRQIPSMSEAFF.

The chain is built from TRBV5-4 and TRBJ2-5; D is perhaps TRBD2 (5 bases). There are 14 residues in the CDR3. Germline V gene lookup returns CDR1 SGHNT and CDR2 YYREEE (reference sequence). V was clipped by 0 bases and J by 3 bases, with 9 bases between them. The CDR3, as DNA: TGTGCCAGCAGCTTGGCTTTGCGGGAAGAGACCCAGTACTTC. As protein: CASSLALREETQYF.

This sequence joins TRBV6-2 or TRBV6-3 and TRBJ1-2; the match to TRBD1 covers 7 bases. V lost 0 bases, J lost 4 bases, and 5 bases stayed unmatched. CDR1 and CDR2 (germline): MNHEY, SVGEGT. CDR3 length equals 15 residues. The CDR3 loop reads CASSYSKGAGYGYTF. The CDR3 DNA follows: TGTGCCAGCAGTTACTCGAAGGGGGCCGGCTATGGCTACACCTTC.

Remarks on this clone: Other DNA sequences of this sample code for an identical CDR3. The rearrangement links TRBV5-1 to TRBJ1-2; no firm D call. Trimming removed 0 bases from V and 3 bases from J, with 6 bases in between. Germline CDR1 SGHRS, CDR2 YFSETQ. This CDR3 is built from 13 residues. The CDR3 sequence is CASSLDRDYGYTF. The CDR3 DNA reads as TGCGCCAGCAGCTTGGATAGAGACTATGGCTACACCTTC.

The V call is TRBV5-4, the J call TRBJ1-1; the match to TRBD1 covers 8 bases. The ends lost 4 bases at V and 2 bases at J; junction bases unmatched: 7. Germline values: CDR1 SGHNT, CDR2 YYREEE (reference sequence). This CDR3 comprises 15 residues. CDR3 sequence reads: CASSQTGGGNTEAFF. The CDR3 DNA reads TGTGCCAGCAGCCAAACAGGGGGAGGAAACACTGAAGCTTTCTTT.

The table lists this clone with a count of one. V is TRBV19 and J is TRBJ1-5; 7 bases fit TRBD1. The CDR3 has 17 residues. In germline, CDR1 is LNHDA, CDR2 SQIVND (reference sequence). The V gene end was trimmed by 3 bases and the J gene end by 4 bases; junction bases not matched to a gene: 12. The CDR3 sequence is CASSMGGGQVPNQPQHF. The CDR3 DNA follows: TGTGCCAGTAGTATGGGAGGAGGACAGGTCCCAAATCAGCCCCAGCATTTT.